The clone carrying this T cell receptor beta chain was detected only a few times. TCRdb's table, derived via immunoSEQ multiplex PCR, lists solely in-frame clones and lacks some. This table holds 130,000 or so clones, 70% to 90% found once. This record comes from a study of blood T cell repertoires in COVID-19. Study overall: Collection of acute and convalescent COVID-19 samples took place in the United States, Italy and Spain. From T cells, B-cell-depleted T cells, or PBMCs came the material, which was cDNA or gDNA.

The length of the CDR3 is 15 residues. V shed 8 bases and J 8 bases; nucleotides not matched to a gene: 17. Germline CDR1 reads SQVTM; CDR2 reads ANQGSEA. This TCR came from a man aged 65 to 79 with active COVID-19. The sequenced sample was peripheral blood. V is TRBV29-1 and J is TRBJ2-1; TRBD1 matches 8 bases. The CDR3 sequence: CSLISGTGMSDEQFF. CDR3 in DNA: TGCAGCTTAATATCCGGGACAGGTATGAGCGATGAGCAGTTCTTC.